A selection of T cell receptor beta chains follows, all from one sample in a study of Graves' ophthalmopathy and Graves' hyperthyroidism. TCRdb used MiXCR to reprocess the multiplex PCR reads, holding one entry per CDR3 protein. The sample comprises 600,000 to 700,000 distinct CDR3 sequences, about 40% of which are singletons, and around 3% rests with the top ten. Specimen: peripheral blood. These receptors originate from an adult man with Graves' ophthalmopathy. Each CDR3 is given with its conserved first and last residue. The D gene is left open where the match is weak. Expanded clones are given a class, and other clones once, few, many or no size at all.

d_gene: TRBD1; v_gene: TRBV10-3; abundance: .; j_gene: TRBJ1-2; CDR3nt: TGTGCCATCAGTGAGCCAGGGGGGGGCTATGGCTACACCTTC; CDR3aa: CAISEPGGGYGYTF
d_gene: .; v_gene: TRBV20-1; abundance: many; j_gene: TRBJ2-5; CDR3nt: TGCAGTGCTAGTAGAAGGGGGGCTAACCAAGAGACCCAGTACTTC; CDR3aa: CSASRRGANQETQYF
d_gene: TRBD1; v_gene: TRBV29-1; abundance: once; j_gene: TRBJ1-2; CDR3nt: TGCAGATCCGACAGGGTCCATGGCTACACCTTC; CDR3aa: CRSDRVHGYTF
d_gene: .; v_gene: TRBV25-1; abundance: .; j_gene: TRBJ1-6; CDR3nt: TGTGCCAGCAGTGAATACCAGGGCCCAAATTCACCCCTCCACTTT; CDR3aa: CASSEYQGPNSPLHF
d_gene: .; v_gene: TRBV10-3; abundance: .; j_gene: TRBJ1-2; CDR3nt: TGTGCCATCAGTGCCCCGACAGGCAACTATGGCTACACCTTC; CDR3aa: CAISAPTGNYGYTF
d_gene: TRBD1; v_gene: TRBV7-2; abundance: many; j_gene: TRBJ2-5; CDR3nt: TGTGCCAGCAGCTTAAGGACAGGCCAAGAGACCCAGTACTTC; CDR3aa: CASSLRTGQETQYF
d_gene: .; v_gene: TRBV4-2; abundance: many; j_gene: TRBJ1-5; CDR3nt: TGTGCCAGCAGCCAAGATGAGGGGGGCTATCAGCCCCAGCATTTT; CDR3aa: CASSQDEGGYQPQHF
d_gene: .; v_gene: TRBV6-1; abundance: few; j_gene: TRBJ2-7; CDR3nt: TGTGCCAGCAGCGACGTCGGGAGCGGACGATACTCCTACGAGCAGTACTTC; CDR3aa: CASSDVGSGRYSYEQYF
d_gene: TRBD2; v_gene: TRBV7-8; abundance: many; j_gene: TRBJ2-5; CDR3nt: TGCGCCAGCAGCCCCTGGGGACTAGCGGAGAAAGAGACCCAGTACTTC; CDR3aa: CASSPWGLAEKETQYF
d_gene: .; v_gene: TRBV7-3; abundance: many; j_gene: TRBJ2-2; CDR3nt: TGTGCCAGCAGCTCACGCTTGGGGGAGCTGTTTTTT; CDR3aa: CASSSRLGELFF
d_gene: .; v_gene: TRBV12-3/TRBV12-4; abundance: many; j_gene: TRBJ2-7; CDR3nt: TGTGCCAGCAGTTTCAGCGGAAGAAGCTACGAGCAGTACTTC; CDR3aa: CASSFSGRSYEQYF
d_gene: .; v_gene: TRBV29-1; abundance: many; j_gene: TRBJ1-1; CDR3nt: TGCAGCGTTGAAAGGGGTTCCCACACTGAAGCTTTCTTT; CDR3aa: CSVERGSHTEAFF
d_gene: .; v_gene: TRBV7-8; abundance: many; j_gene: TRBJ2-7; CDR3nt: TGTGCCAGCAGCTTAGGGGGCCCAGACAGGCCCTTGCACTACGAGCAGTACTTC; CDR3aa: CASSLGGPDRPLHYEQYF
d_gene: TRBD1; v_gene: TRBV5-1; abundance: .; j_gene: TRBJ2-2; CDR3nt: TGCGCCAGCAGCATTAGGACAGGGGGCAGCACCGGGGAGCTGTTTTTT; CDR3aa: CASSIRTGGSTGELFF
d_gene: .; v_gene: TRBV7-9; abundance: .; j_gene: TRBJ2-5; CDR3nt: TGTGCTAGCAGCCCCTCGAAGGGGCAGACCCAGTACTTC; CDR3aa: CASSPSKGQTQYF
d_gene: .; v_gene: TRBV5-6; abundance: few; j_gene: TRBJ1-5; CDR3nt: TGTGCCAGCAGCACGGGACCCGGGGGCAATCAGCCCCAGCATTTT; CDR3aa: CASSTGPGGNQPQHF
d_gene: .; v_gene: TRBV25-1; abundance: .; j_gene: TRBJ2-7; CDR3nt: TGTGCCAGCAGTGAACCGGGAGCCTACGAGCAGTACTTC; CDR3aa: CASSEPGAYEQYF
d_gene: TRBD1; v_gene: TRBV3-1; abundance: few; j_gene: TRBJ2-7; CDR3nt: TGTGCCAGCAGCCTTCGCCGGACAGGGAGCTACGAGCAGTACTTC; CDR3aa: CASSLRRTGSYEQYF
d_gene: .; v_gene: TRBV12-3/TRBV12-4; abundance: few; j_gene: TRBJ1-1; CDR3nt: TGTGCCAGCAGTTTATGGGGGGCGGTCGCTGAAGCTTTCTTT; CDR3aa: CASSLWGAVAEAFF
d_gene: .; v_gene: TRBV9; abundance: many; j_gene: TRBJ1-3; CDR3nt: TGTGCCAGCAGCGTAGGGGGGACTGGAAACACCATATATTTT; CDR3aa: CASSVGGTGNTIYF
d_gene: .; v_gene: TRBV6-5; abundance: many; j_gene: TRBJ1-2; CDR3nt: TGTGCCTCCGGTTGGAATGGCTACACCTTC; CDR3aa: CASGWNGYTF
d_gene: .; v_gene: TRBV7-9; abundance: many; j_gene: TRBJ1-6; CDR3nt: TGTGCCAGCAGCTACGGGGGGGGCGGTAATTCACCCCTCCACTTT; CDR3aa: CASSYGGGGNSPLHF
d_gene: TRBD2; v_gene: TRBV19; abundance: many; j_gene: TRBJ2-5; CDR3nt: TGTGCCAGTAGTATCAGCGGGAGGGCCGGCGAGACCCAGTACTTC; CDR3aa: CASSISGRAGETQYF
d_gene: .; v_gene: TRBV2; abundance: many; j_gene: TRBJ2-7; CDR3nt: TGTGCCAGCAGGCCAGGTTCCCCTCTTACCTACGAGCAGTACTTC; CDR3aa: CASRPGSPLTYEQYF
d_gene: .; v_gene: TRBV2; abundance: .; j_gene: TRBJ2-7; CDR3nt: TGTGCCAGCAGTGAACGAGGCAACGAGCAGTACTTC; CDR3aa: CASSERGNEQYF
d_gene: TRBD2; v_gene: TRBV7-6; abundance: .; j_gene: TRBJ2-5; CDR3nt: TGTGCCAGCAGTTCGGGACTAGCGGGAGTAGAGACCCAGTACTTC; CDR3aa: CASSSGLAGVETQYF
d_gene: TRBD1; v_gene: TRBV5-1; abundance: few; j_gene: TRBJ1-2; CDR3nt: TGCGCCAGCAGCCCCATTCCAGGGGGCGGCTACACCTTC; CDR3aa: CASSPIPGGGYTF
d_gene: .; v_gene: TRBV2; abundance: .; j_gene: TRBJ2-3; CDR3nt: TGTGCCAGCAACGAATACCGGGACGGGCAGACAGATACGCAGTATTTT; CDR3aa: CASNEYRDGQTDTQYF
d_gene: .; v_gene: TRBV7-2; abundance: many; j_gene: TRBJ2-6; CDR3nt: TGTGCCAGCAGGGCTGGGAGCTCTGGGGCCAACGTCCTGACTTTC; CDR3aa: CASRAGSSGANVLTF
d_gene: .; v_gene: TRBV2; abundance: .; j_gene: TRBJ1-5; CDR3nt: TGTGCCAGCAGTGAACGTGGGTTTAGCATTCAGCCCCAGCATTTT; CDR3aa: CASSERGFSIQPQHF
d_gene: .; v_gene: TRBV2; abundance: .; j_gene: TRBJ2-7; CDR3nt: TGTGCCAGCAGTCCAGGGGCGGAGGCCTACGAGCAGTACTTC; CDR3aa: CASSPGAEAYEQYF
d_gene: .; v_gene: TRBV7-9; abundance: many; j_gene: TRBJ1-5; CDR3nt: TGTGCCAGCAGCGCTTACGGGGATCAGCCCCAGCATTTT; CDR3aa: CASSAYGDQPQHF
d_gene: .; v_gene: TRBV24-1; abundance: .; j_gene: TRBJ1-1; CDR3nt: TGTGCCAGCAGTTTAAGGGGTGAAGGAAACACTGAAGCTTTCTTT; CDR3aa: CASSLRGEGNTEAFF
d_gene: TRBD1; v_gene: TRBV25-1; abundance: .; j_gene: TRBJ1-2; CDR3nt: TGCGCCAGCAGCACGTCCGGGACAGGGTATGGCTACACCTTC; CDR3aa: CASSTSGTGYGYTF
d_gene: .; v_gene: TRBV7-3; abundance: .; j_gene: TRBJ2-3; CDR3nt: TGTGCCAGCAGCTCTGGGACTTCTAGCACAGATACGCAGTATTTT; CDR3aa: CASSSGTSSTDTQYF
d_gene: .; v_gene: TRBV7-9; abundance: .; j_gene: TRBJ1-6; CDR3nt: TGTGCCAGCAGCTTAGATGCAGGGAGTAATTCACCCCTCCACTTT; CDR3aa: CASSLDAGSNSPLHF
d_gene: TRBD1; v_gene: TRBV7-3; abundance: many; j_gene: TRBJ1-1; CDR3nt: TGTGCCAGCAGCTTAACAGGGGGCAGGGCGAACACTGAAGCTTTCTTT; CDR3aa: CASSLTGGRANTEAFF
d_gene: TRBD1; v_gene: TRBV20-1; abundance: many; j_gene: TRBJ1-5; CDR3nt: TGCAGGGACACAGGGGGCGCTGGGAGCAATCAGCCCCAGCATTTT; CDR3aa: CRDTGGAGSNQPQHF
d_gene: TRBD1; v_gene: TRBV10-2; abundance: many; j_gene: TRBJ2-7; CDR3nt: TGCGCCAGCAGTGCCGACAGGGGGTTCTACGAGCAGTACTTC; CDR3aa: CASSADRGFYEQYF
d_gene: .; v_gene: TRBV20-1; abundance: many; j_gene: TRBJ1-3; CDR3nt: TGCAGTGCTCAGGAAGTACCTGGAAACACCATATATTTT; CDR3aa: CSAQEVPGNTIYF
d_gene: TRBD2; v_gene: TRBV7-3; abundance: .; j_gene: TRBJ2-5; CDR3nt: TGTGCCAGCAGCTCCCAGACTAGCGGGGGGGCCCCCCAGTACTTC; CDR3aa: CASSSQTSGGAPQYF
d_gene: .; v_gene: TRBV13; abundance: many; j_gene: TRBJ1-1; CDR3nt: TGTGCCAGCAGCTTAGCCTCAGGGCGCGGAGTTGGCACTGAAGCTTTCTTT; CDR3aa: CASSLASGRGVGTEAFF
d_gene: .; v_gene: TRBV9; abundance: many; j_gene: TRBJ2-7; CDR3nt: TGTGCCAGCAGCGTAGCCCCGGGAGAGGGTTACGAGCAGTACTTC; CDR3aa: CASSVAPGEGYEQYF
d_gene: .; v_gene: TRBV19; abundance: .; j_gene: TRBJ2-3; CDR3nt: TGTGCCAGTAGTATCCAGGGGGATACGCAGTATTTT; CDR3aa: CASSIQGDTQYF
d_gene: .; v_gene: TRBV4-3; abundance: many; j_gene: TRBJ1-1; CDR3nt: TGCGCCAGCAGCCAAGCCCATGGTGCCGACACTGAAGCTTTCTTT; CDR3aa: CASSQAHGADTEAFF
d_gene: .; v_gene: TRBV29-1; abundance: .; j_gene: TRBJ2-5; CDR3nt: TGCAGCGTTGGACTATCCCAAGAGACCCAGTACTTC; CDR3aa: CSVGLSQETQYF
d_gene: .; v_gene: TRBV15; abundance: once; j_gene: TRBJ2-1; CDR3nt: TGTGCCACCAGCAGTCTCCAGCGGGCGTTTTTCAATGAGCAGTTCTTC; CDR3aa: CATSSLQRAFFNEQFF
d_gene: .; v_gene: TRBV9; abundance: many; j_gene: TRBJ1-1; CDR3nt: TGTGCCAGCAGCGTGGAGTTTAACACTGAAGCTTTCTTT; CDR3aa: CASSVEFNTEAFF
d_gene: TRBD2; v_gene: TRBV11-2; abundance: many; j_gene: TRBJ2-5; CDR3nt: TGTGCCAGCAGCTTAGCGCCAGCGGGGGGGCCTTGGGAGACCCAGTACTTC; CDR3aa: CASSLAPAGGPWETQYF
d_gene: .; v_gene: TRBV4-1; abundance: .; j_gene: TRBJ2-7; CDR3nt: TGCGCCAGCAGCCAAGGGGCGACAGTTCCCTACGAGCAGTACTTC; CDR3aa: CASSQGATVPYEQYF
d_gene: .; v_gene: TRBV5-1; abundance: many; j_gene: TRBJ2-7; CDR3nt: TGCGCCAGCAGCCGGGGAGGTGGGGGCCTCAACGAGCAGTACTTC; CDR3aa: CASSRGGGGLNEQYF
d_gene: TRBD1; v_gene: TRBV2; abundance: many; j_gene: TRBJ2-7; CDR3nt: TGTGCCGGACGTGGACAGGGCGCCTACGAGCAGTACTTC; CDR3aa: CAGRGQGAYEQYF
d_gene: .; v_gene: TRBV7-2; abundance: .; j_gene: TRBJ2-7; CDR3nt: TGTGCCAGCAGCTTAGATCCACAGGGAGGTTACGAGCAGTACTTC; CDR3aa: CASSLDPQGGYEQYF
d_gene: .; v_gene: TRBV7-8; abundance: .; j_gene: TRBJ1-6; CDR3nt: TGCGCCAGCAGCCAAGGTTGGGGGGATTCACCCCTCCACTTT; CDR3aa: CASSQGWGDSPLHF
d_gene: .; v_gene: TRBV11-2; abundance: .; j_gene: TRBJ2-7; CDR3nt: TGTGCCAGCAGCCTGCCCCCGGGTGCGGACTACGAGCAGTACTTC; CDR3aa: CASSLPPGADYEQYF
d_gene: TRBD1; v_gene: TRBV7-9; abundance: many; j_gene: TRBJ1-3; CDR3nt: TGTGCCAGCAGCGCGGGACAGGGCCCTGGAAACACCATATATTTT; CDR3aa: CASSAGQGPGNTIYF
d_gene: .; v_gene: TRBV7-6; abundance: many; j_gene: TRBJ2-5; CDR3nt: TGTGCCAGCAGCTTAGCGCGGGCAGGGCAAGAGACCCAGTACTTC; CDR3aa: CASSLARAGQETQYF
d_gene: TRBD1; v_gene: TRBV24-1; abundance: many; j_gene: TRBJ2-7; CDR3nt: TGTGCCACCAGTGACGGGACAGGGGACGAGCAGTACTTC; CDR3aa: CATSDGTGDEQYF
d_gene: .; v_gene: TRBV14; abundance: many; j_gene: TRBJ1-1; CDR3nt: TGTGCCAGCAGCCAAGGGTACACTGAAGCTTTCTTT; CDR3aa: CASSQGYTEAFF
d_gene: TRBD1; v_gene: TRBV11-2; abundance: .; j_gene: TRBJ1-2; CDR3nt: TGTGCCAGCAGCACACTAGGACAGGGACTTAGGGGCTACACCTTC; CDR3aa: CASSTLGQGLRGYTF